This entry is about one T cell receptor beta chain. The antigen is unknown. This was the immunoSEQ v3.0 assay at survey level. The protocol was immunoSEQ multiplex PCR, while the TCRdb copy is restricted to in-frame clones and leaves out a portion. The table includes 25,000 to 35,000 clones, 75% to 85% detected once. These data come from a study of long-term antiretroviral therapy in people with HIV. Overall study results and limits: The range of CDR3 lengths in HIV repertoires proved narrower than that found in controls. Post-treatment diversity went higher with ART but stayed below transplant donor controls.

CDR1 and CDR2 (germline): MNHNY, SVGAGI (reference sequence). The CDR3 extends over 13 amino acids. The ends were cut back, 9 bases at V and 0 bases at J, with 12 bases in the middle. This clonotype was obtained from a man aged 35-49 years with HIV. This chain connects TRBV6-6 to TRBJ2-7, with D possibly called TRBD1 or TRBD2 (6 bases each). The input for sequencing was unsorted PBMCs, taken 0.3 years after starting antiretroviral therapy. The chain's CDR3 is CASSRDNSYEQYF. Written as DNA, the CDR3 is TGTGCCAGTTCGCGGGACAACTCCTACGAGCAGTACTTC.